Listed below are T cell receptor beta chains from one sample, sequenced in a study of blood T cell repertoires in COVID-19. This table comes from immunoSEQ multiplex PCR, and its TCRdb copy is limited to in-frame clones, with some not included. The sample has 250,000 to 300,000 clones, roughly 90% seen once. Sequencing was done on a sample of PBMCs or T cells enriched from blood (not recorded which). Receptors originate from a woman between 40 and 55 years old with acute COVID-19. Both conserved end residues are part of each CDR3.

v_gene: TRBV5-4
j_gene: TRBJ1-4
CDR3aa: CASSPGDGEKLFF

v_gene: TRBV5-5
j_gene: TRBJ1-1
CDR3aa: CASSLTGRETEAFF

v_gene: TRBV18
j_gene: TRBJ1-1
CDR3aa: CASSPPVWAGRPEAFF

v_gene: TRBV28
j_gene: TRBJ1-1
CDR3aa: CASSSPRLDTEAFF

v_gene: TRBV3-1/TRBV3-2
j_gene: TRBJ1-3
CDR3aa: CASSQGHTGNTIYF

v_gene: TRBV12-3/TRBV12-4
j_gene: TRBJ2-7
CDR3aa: CASTRTGEEQYF

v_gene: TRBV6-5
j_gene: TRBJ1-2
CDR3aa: CASHGGVRNYGYTF

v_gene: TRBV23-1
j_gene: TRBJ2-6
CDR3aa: CASSHLQGPKGSSGANVLTF

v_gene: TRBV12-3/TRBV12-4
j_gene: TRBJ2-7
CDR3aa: CASRRQGVNEQYF

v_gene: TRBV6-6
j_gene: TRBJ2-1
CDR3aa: CASGVALSNEQFF

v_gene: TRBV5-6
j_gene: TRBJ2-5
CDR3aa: CASSPTGDQETQYF

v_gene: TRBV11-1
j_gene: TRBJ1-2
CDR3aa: CASSGWTGAHYGYTF

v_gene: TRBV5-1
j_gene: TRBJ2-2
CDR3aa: CASSLDGAGGRELFF

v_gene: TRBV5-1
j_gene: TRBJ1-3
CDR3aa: CASSPQTGGQDTIYF

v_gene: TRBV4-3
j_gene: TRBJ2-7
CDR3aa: CASSQRTGEYEQYF

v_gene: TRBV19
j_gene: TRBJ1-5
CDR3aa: CASSIGGQIRSQPQHF

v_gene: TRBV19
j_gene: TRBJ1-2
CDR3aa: CASTRTVSNYGYTF

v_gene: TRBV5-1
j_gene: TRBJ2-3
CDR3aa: CASSLDRGVVDTQYF

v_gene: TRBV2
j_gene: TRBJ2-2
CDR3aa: CASSDLGVPGELFF

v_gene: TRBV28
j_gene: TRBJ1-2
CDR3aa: CASSLPGTAYGYTF

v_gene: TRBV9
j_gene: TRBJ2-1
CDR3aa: CASSVGGEVFVEQFF

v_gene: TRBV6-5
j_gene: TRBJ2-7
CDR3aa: CASSSPKGASYEQYF

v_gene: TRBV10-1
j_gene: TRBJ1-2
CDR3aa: CASRQAGDIANYGYTF

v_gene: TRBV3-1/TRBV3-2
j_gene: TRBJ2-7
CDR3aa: CASSHGLAGGEQYF

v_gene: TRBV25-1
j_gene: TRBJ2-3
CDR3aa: CASSGVPGTGEGTDTQYF

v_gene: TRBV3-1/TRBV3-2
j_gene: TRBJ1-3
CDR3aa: CASSRGPASGNTIYF

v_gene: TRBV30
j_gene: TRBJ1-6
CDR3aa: CAWSDLPGGRGRAPLHF

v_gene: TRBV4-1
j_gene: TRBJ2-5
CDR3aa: CASSRTSGGDQETQYF

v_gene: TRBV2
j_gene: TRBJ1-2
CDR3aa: CASSEPDMLYGYTF

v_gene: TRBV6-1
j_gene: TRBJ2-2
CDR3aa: CASSEALPDSTGELFF